This TCR beta chain was profiled in a study of cytomegalovirus exposure and HLA in healthy donors. Looking at the study overall: Approximately 200 million T cells yielded around 120 million unique TCR beta sequences in earlier analysis.

The PCR used 60 Vbeta and 13 Jbeta primers. TCRdb's table, derived via immunoSEQ multiplex PCR, lists solely in-frame clones and lacks some. There are some 150,000 clones in the sample; about four fifths occur only once, and around 1.5% lies in the top ten. V lost 8 bases to trimming and J lost 10 bases, with 17 bases between them. The CDR3 is made up of 12 amino acids. In germline, CDR1 is MNHNY, CDR2 SVGAGI (reference sequence). Concerning this clone: Its antigen is unknown.

Findings and limits, study-wide: HLA alleles were associated with roughly 17,000 TCR beta sequences in a later analysis at 0.05 false discovery rate.

V is TRBV6-6 and J is TRBJ1-1; the D gene is possibly TRBD1 (6 bases). The specimen sequenced was PBMCs. This receptor was obtained from a male donor in good health and CMV-seronegative. CDR3 residues: CASYGGGGRAFF. For the CDR3, the DNA is TGTGCCAGCTATGGGGGGGGCGGTCGAGCTTTCTTT.